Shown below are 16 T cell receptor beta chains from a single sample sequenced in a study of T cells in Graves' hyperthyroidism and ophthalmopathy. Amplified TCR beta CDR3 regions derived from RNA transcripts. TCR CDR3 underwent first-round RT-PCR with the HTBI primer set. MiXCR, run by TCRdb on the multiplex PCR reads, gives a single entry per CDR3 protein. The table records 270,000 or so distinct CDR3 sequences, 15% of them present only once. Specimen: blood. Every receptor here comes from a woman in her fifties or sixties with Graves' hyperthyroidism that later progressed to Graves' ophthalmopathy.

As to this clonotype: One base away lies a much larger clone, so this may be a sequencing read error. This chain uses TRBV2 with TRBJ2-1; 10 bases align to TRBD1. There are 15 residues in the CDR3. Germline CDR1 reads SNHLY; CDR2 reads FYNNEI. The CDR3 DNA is TGTACCAGCAGTGGCGGGACAGGGGTTGAGAATGAGCAGTTCTTC. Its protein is CTSSGGTGVENEQFF.

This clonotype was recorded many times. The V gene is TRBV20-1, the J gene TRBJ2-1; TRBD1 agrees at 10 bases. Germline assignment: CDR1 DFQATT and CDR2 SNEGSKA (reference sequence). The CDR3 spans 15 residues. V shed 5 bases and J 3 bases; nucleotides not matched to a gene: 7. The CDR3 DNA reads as TGCAGTGCTCCTGCCGGGACAGGGGACTACAATGAGCAGTTCTTC. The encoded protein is CSAPAGTGDYNEQFF.

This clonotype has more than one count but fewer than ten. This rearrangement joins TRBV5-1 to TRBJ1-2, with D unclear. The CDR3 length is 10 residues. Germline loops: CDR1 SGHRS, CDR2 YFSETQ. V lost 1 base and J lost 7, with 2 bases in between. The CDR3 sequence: CASSLSGYTF. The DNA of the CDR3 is TGCGCCAGCAGCTTGAGTGGCTACACCTTC.

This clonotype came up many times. CDR3 sequence (DNA): TGCAGAGGAAAGGGGGGGCCTGACTATGGCTACACCTTC. It is translated as CRGKGGPDYGYTF. This sequence joins TRBV20-1 and TRBJ1-2, with a tentative D call TRBD1 (6 bases). Germline CDR1 and CDR2: DFQATT and SNEGSKA (reference sequence). The CDR3 has 13 residues.

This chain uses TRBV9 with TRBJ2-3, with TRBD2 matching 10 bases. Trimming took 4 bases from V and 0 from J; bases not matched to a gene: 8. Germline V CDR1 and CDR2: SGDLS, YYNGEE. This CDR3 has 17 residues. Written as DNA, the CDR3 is TGTGCCAGCAGCACCGGGACTAGCGCTACTAGCACAGATACGCAGTATTTT. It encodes CASSTGTSATSTDTQYF.

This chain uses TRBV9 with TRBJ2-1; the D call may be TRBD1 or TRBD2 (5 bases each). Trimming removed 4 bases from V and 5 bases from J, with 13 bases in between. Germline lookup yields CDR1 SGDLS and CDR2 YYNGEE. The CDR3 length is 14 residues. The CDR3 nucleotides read TGTGCCAGCAGCCACGTCTGGGGACACAATGAGCAGTTCTTC. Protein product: CASSHVWGHNEQFF.

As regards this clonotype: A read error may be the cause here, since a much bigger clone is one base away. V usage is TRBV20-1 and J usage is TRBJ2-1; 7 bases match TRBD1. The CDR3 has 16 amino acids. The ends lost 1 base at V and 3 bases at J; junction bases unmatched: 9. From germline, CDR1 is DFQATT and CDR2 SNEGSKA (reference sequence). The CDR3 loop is CSARGTGAGDYNEQFF. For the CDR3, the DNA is TGCAGTGCTAGAGGAACAGGGGCTGGGGACTACAATGAGCAGTTCTTC.

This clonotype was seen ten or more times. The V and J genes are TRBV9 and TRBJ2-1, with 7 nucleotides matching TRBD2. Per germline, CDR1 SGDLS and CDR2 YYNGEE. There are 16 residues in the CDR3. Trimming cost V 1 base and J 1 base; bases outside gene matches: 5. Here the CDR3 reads CASSVTGGPSYNEQFF. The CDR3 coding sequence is TGTGCCAGCAGCGTAACGGGAGGTCCGTCCTACAATGAGCAGTTCTTC.

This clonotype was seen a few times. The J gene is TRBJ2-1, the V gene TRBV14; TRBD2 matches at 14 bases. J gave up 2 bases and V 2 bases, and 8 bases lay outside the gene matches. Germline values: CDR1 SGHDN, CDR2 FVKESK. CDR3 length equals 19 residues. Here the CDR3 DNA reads TGTGCCAGCAGCCAATGGGGGACTAGCGGGAGTGTTACCTACAATGAGCAGTTCTTC. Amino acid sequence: CASSQWGTSGSVTYNEQFF. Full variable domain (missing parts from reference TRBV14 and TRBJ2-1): EAGVTQFPSHSVIEKGQTVTLRCDPISGHDNLYWYRRVMGKEIKFLLHFVKESKQDESGMPNNRFLAERTGGTYSTLKVQPAELEDSGVYFCASSQWGTSGSVTYNEQFFGPGTRLTVL.

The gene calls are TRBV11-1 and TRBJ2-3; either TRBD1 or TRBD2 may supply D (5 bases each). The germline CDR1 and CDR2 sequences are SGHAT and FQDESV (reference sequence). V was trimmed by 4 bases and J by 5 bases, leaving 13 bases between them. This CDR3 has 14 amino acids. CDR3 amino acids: CASSSGTIQDTQYF. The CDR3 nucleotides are TGTGCCAGCAGCTCAGGGACCATCCAAGATACGCAGTATTTT.

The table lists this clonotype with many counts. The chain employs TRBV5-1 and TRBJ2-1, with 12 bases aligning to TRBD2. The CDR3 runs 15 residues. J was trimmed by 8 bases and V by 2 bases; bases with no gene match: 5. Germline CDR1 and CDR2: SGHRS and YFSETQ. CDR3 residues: CASSLLAGGGDEQFF. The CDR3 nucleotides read TGCGCCAGCAGCTTACTAGCGGGAGGAGGAGATGAGCAGTTCTTC.

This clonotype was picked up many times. CDR3 in DNA: TGTGCCAGCAGACCCTCGACCTACACCGGGGAGCTGTTTTTT. This sequence encodes CASRPSTYTGELFF. The chain combines TRBV28 with TRBJ2-2; D remains ambiguous. Germline V CDR1 and CDR2: MDHEN, SYDVKM. This CDR3 has 14 amino acids. V lost 6 bases, J lost 3 bases, and 11 bases lay in between.

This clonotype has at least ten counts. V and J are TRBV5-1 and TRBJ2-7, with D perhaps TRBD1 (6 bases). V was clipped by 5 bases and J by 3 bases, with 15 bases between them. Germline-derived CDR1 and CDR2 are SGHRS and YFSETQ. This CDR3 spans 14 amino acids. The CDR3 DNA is TGCGCCAGCAGGCAGGGGCCCACGTTCTACGAGCAGTACTTC. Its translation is CASRQGPTFYEQYF.

The CDR3 is CSAWGTGGNTIYF. CDR3 bases: TGCAGTGCTTGGGGGACAGGGGGAAACACCATATATTTT. The chain joins TRBV20-1 to TRBJ1-3, with 9 bases lining up with TRBD1. Germline-derived CDR1 and CDR2 are DFQATT and SNEGSKA (reference sequence). V lost 5 bases to trimming and J lost 4 bases; unmatched junction nucleotides: 3. This CDR3 has 13 residues.

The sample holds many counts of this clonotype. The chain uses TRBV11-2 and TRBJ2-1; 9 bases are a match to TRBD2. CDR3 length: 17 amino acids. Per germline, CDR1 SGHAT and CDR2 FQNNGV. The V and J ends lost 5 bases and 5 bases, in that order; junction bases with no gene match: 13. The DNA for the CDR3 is TGTGCCAGCAGCAAACGCAGCGGACTAGCGTTACACAATGAGCAGTTCTTC. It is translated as CASSKRSGLALHNEQFF.

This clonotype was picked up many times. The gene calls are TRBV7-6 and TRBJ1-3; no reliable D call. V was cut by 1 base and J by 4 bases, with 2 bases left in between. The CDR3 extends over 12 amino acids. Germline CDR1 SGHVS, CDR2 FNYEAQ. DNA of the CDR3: TGTGCCAGCAGCTTAGAGGGAAACACCATATATTTT. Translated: CASSLEGNTIYF.